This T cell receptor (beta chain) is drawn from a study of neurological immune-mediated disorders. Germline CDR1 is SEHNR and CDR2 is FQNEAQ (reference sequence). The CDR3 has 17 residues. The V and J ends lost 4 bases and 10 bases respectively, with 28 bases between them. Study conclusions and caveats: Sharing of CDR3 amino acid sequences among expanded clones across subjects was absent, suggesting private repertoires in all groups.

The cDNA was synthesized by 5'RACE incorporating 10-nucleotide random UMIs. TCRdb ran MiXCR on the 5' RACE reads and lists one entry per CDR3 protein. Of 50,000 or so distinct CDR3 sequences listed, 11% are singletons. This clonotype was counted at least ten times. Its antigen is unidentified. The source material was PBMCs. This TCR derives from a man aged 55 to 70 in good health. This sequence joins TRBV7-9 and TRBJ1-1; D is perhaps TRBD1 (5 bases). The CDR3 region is CASSSRLDSVGLWGAFF. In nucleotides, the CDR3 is TGTGCCAGCAGCTCACGATTAGACAGCGTAGGGTTGTGGGGAGCTTTCTTT.